Each of the 12 T cell receptor beta chains below was sequenced from the same sample in a study of blood T cell repertoires in COVID-19 (dated by TCRdb to about 2020). Libraries were constructed by the immunoSEQ multiplex PCR assay. In TCRdb, the immuneACCESS table is reduced to in-frame sequences with V and J assigned. These tables do not hold every clone; where another copy was compared, an unresolved V gene accounts for under half, and the others remain unexplained. Present in this sample are around 190,000 clones, about 78% of which were seen just once. The top ten clones comprise roughly 8.7% of the sample. The sample consisted of peripheral blood. The receptors come from a woman aged 45-60 years with active or convalescent COVID-19.

The chain uses TRBV5-4 and TRBJ2-5; TRBD2 aligns across 8 bases. V was clipped by 3 bases and J by 4 bases; unmatched bases: 5. The CDR3 is 14 amino acids. Germline V gene sequence: CDR1 SGHNT, CDR2 YYREEE (reference sequence). The CDR3 here is CASSWKAGAETQYF. The CDR3 region has the DNA TGTGCCAGCAGCTGGAAAGCGGGAGCAGAGACCCAGTACTTC.

The chain links TRBV7-2 to TRBJ2-7; tentatively, D is TRBD2 (5 bases). CDR1 and CDR2 (germline): SGHTA, FQGNSA. The V gene lost 0 bases and the J gene lost 2 bases, with 14 bases spanning the gap. There are 16 residues in the CDR3. The CDR3 sequence: CASSLAAVKRAYEQYF. Written as DNA, the CDR3 is TGTGCCAGCAGCTTAGCAGCGGTAAAGAGAGCCTACGAGCAGTACTTC. The full variable domain, with the rest looked up from reference TRBV7-2 and TRBJ2-7, is GAGVSQSPSNKVTEKGKDVELRCDPISGHTALYWYRQSLGQGLEFLIYFQGNSAPDKSGLPSDRFSAERTGGSVSTLTIQRTQQEDSAVYLCASSLAAVKRAYEQYFGPGTRLTVT.

The V call is TRBV2, the J call TRBJ2-5; 12 bases map to TRBD2. The CDR3 has 15 amino acids. J gave up 4 bases and V 6 bases, and 6 bases lay outside the gene matches. Germline V CDR1 and CDR2: SNHLY, FYNNEI. The CDR3: CASRRSSGRGETQYF. In DNA, the CDR3 is TGTGCCAGCAGGAGGTCTAGCGGGAGGGGAGAGACCCAGTACTTC.

This clone is a singleton in its sample. The same CDR3 also results from other DNA sequences found in this sample. The V and J genes are TRBV5-1 and TRBJ2-1, with unresolved D. Looked up from germline, CDR1 is SGHRS and CDR2 is YFSETQ. This CDR3 has 13 amino acids. V lost 0 bases to trimming and J lost 5 bases, with 6 bases between them. CDR3 amino acids: CASSLARNNEQFF. CDR3 coding DNA: TGCGCCAGCAGCTTGGCTAGGAACAATGAGCAGTTCTTC.

The V and J genes are TRBV30 and TRBJ2-1, with D perhaps TRBD1 (6 bases). Germline CDR1 GTSNPN, CDR2 SVGIG (reference sequence). This CDR3 contains 15 residues. Deletions cut 1 base from V and 6 bases from J, with 16 bases between. The CDR3 DNA reads TGTGCCTGGAGTGGCCACAGGGTTGGGGTCAATGAGCAGTTCTTC. It yields the protein CAWSGHRVGVNEQFF.

The CDR3 reads CASSFLGEQYF. CDR3 nucleotides: TGTGCCAGCAGCTTCCTCGGGGAGCAGTACTTC. The chain employs TRBV5-5 and TRBJ2-7; no clear D. Germline V lookup: CDR1 SGHKS, CDR2 YYEKEE (reference sequence). The CDR3 spans 11 residues. V lost 2 bases and J 7 bases, leaving 7 bases between the germline ends.

The CDR3, as DNA: TGTGCCAGCAACGAGGGACAGGGGGCCTCCTACGAGCAGTACTTC. Protein: CASNEGQGASYEQYF. V usage is TRBV2 and J usage is TRBJ2-7; 12 bases fit TRBD1. CDR3 length equals 15 residues. V lost 7 bases to trimming and J lost 0 bases; unmatched junction nucleotides: 4. Germline CDR1 SNHLY, CDR2 FYNNEI.

The chain employs TRBV4-3 and TRBJ2-1; TRBD2 matches 8 bases. There are 13 residues in the CDR3. Trimming at V came to 0 bases and at J to 15 bases, leaving 7 bases not matched to a gene. Germline CDR1 LGHNA, CDR2 YSLEER. The CDR3 sequence is CASSQERGLGLFF. CDR3 nucleotide sequence: TGCGCCAGCAGCCAAGAAAGGGGACTAGGTCTGTTCTTC.

The gene calls are TRBV7-2 and TRBJ2-1, with TRBD2 identical over 9 bases. Germline V CDR1 and CDR2: SGHTA, FQGNSA. V was clipped by 5 bases and J by 5 bases; unmatched bases: 10. The CDR3 has 16 amino acids. The CDR3, as DNA: TGTGCCAGCAGCCCGAGGTGGGCGGGGGGGGACAATGAGCAGTTCTTC. This translates into CASSPRWAGGDNEQFF. The full variable domain, completed using reference TRBV7-2 and TRBJ2-1, is GAGVSQSPSNKVTEKGKDVELRCDPISGHTALYWYRQSLGQGLEFLIYFQGNSAPDKSGLPSDRFSAERTGGSVSTLTIQRTQQEDSAVYLCASSPRWAGGDNEQFFGPGTRLTVL.

J is TRBJ1-1 and V is TRBV6-5; D not resolved. The CDR3 runs to 14 residues. Germline loops: CDR1 MNHEY, CDR2 SVGAGI. V was shortened by 2 bases and J by 0 bases, with 7 bases between the two germline ends. The CDR3: CASSYGQVNTEAFF. The CDR3 nucleotides read TGTGCCAGCAGTTACGGGCAGGTGAACACTGAAGCTTTCTTT.

V usage is TRBV15 and J usage is TRBJ1-1; possible D gene TRBD1, 6 bases. V lost 2 bases and J 4 bases, leaving 14 bases between the germline ends. This CDR3 has 15 residues. The germline CDR1 and CDR2 sequences are LNHNV and YYDKDF (reference sequence). This CDR3 is CATSRTGTRGTEAFF. Here the CDR3 DNA reads TGTGCCACCAGCAGAACCGGGACACGGGGCACTGAAGCTTTCTTT.

J is TRBJ1-2 and V is TRBV5-1, with TRBD1 matching 9 bases. The CDR3 has 15 residues. Germline trimming cut 2 bases from V and 3 bases from J; bases unmatched to any gene: 5. Germline V gives CDR1 SGHRS, CDR2 YFSETQ. This CDR3 reads CASSLLQGADYGYTF. In nucleotides, the CDR3 is TGCGCCAGCAGCTTACTACAGGGGGCTGACTATGGCTACACCTTC.